This TCR beta chain appears in the sequencing data of a study of cytotoxic CD8 clonotypes in ibrutinib-treated CLL (dated by TCRdb to about 2021). Regarding the study in general: The cohort was composed of 10 to 11 relapsed/refractory and roughly 15 treatment-naive patients; IGHV unmutated status was identified in roughly 17 patients. Of the 90 or so people in the trial, approximately 24 had longitudinal samples available. Cryopreserved peripheral blood mononuclear cells were obtained before treatment, at response, and at either sustained remission or disease progression. On average, each sample had approximately 260,000 productive templates and under 95,000 productive rearrangements. Responses were partial in approximately 24 patients and complete in 2; after median about 63 months follow-up, roughly 14 stayed in remission and roughly twelve progressed. Response samples were taken after a median of around 13 months on treatment, ranging from about 6 to 40 months. Results the study describes overall, beyond this receptor: Public clonotypes were rare and either shrank or stayed stable during treatment, and the rise in clonality at ibrutinib response reflected expansion of private clonotypes. Sampling times were not matched between patients in sustained remission and patients whose disease was progressing, and lymph node repertoires were not examined. Clonality rose at ibrutinib response, remained stable during sustained remission, and dropped back toward baseline at progression. Baseline clonality exceeded that of age-matched healthy donors and correlated strongly with circulating CD8+ T-cell counts.

Remarks on this clone: Its antigen remains undetermined. Per-base qualities were not stored, and no clone one base away is much larger.

For TCR beta library preparation, roughly 2.1 micrograms of genomic DNA was extracted from cryopreserved PBMCs. High-throughput TCR beta sequencing was performed on longitudinal blood samples from CLL patients receiving ibrutinib monotherapy. The patients took part in an open-label, single-center phase 2 trial of ibrutinib monotherapy. On a MiSeq, deep resolution sequencing aimed for a depth between 1 in 1 million and 1 in 200,000 T cells, with each clonotype covered approximately 9.2x on average. TCR beta libraries were generated with the immunoSEQ hsTCRB Kit. The authors' analysis ran thus. ImmunoSEQ Data Assistant and ImmunoSEQ Analyzer were used for data analysis, and V, D and J genes were assigned according to IMGT definitions. Clonality, with values ranging from 0 to 1, was calculated as one minus the normalized Shannon entropy of productive rearrangement frequencies. Only overrepresented clonotypes making up at least 0.05% of each patient's repertoire were included in the public clonotype analysis. Thirteen repertoires from age-matched healthy donors, obtained from immuneACCESS, served as clonality controls. TCRdb retrieved this table from immuneACCESS and kept in-frame rearrangements only. Not all clones are present; in checked studies, unresolved V genes account for under half, and no reason is known for the remainder. V and J calls plus clone size are reproduced from that table; the DNA served to infer D and trimming. This sample lists some 22,000 clones; nearly 80% were detected once. The ten biggest clones cover 8.5% to 10% of the sample.

The germline V gene (reference sequence) sets CDR1 to SGHNT and CDR2 to YYREEE. V drops 0 bases and J drops 5 bases, leaving 12 bases in between. Counted from cysteine to phenylalanine, this CDR3 has 14 amino acids. The DNA shown is the 42-base CDR3, in frame from base 1. This sequence uses TRBV5-4 and TRBJ2-7, with the D gene possibly TRBD1 or TRBD2, each one fitting 5 bases. This clonotype was obtained from a human donor with chronic lymphocytic leukemia. This material consisted of PBMCs, taken before ibrutinib treatment. The DNA reads TGTGCCAGCAGCTTGGATGGGGGAGCCCACGAGCAGTACTTC. Its protein product is CASSLDGGAHEQYF.